The count of the clone carrying this T cell receptor (beta chain) is one. Sequencing was performed with immunoSEQ multiplex PCR; in TCRdb, only in-frame clones are kept and a portion is missing. The sample consists of a few hundred thousand clones, 80% to 90% of them appearing once. This sample was included in a study of blood T cell repertoires in COVID-19. CDR1 SNHLY and CDR2 FYNNEI come from the germline V gene. V lost 2 bases and J lost 1, with 4 bases in between. This CDR3 spans 13 amino acids. The sample was peripheral blood. This chain connects TRBV2 to TRBJ2-3; no reliable D call. This TCR was recovered from a man aged 45-60 years with active or convalescent COVID-19. CDR3 nucleotide sequence: TGTGCCAGCAGTGAAAGCGGCACAGATACGCAGTATTTT. Protein product: CASSESGTDTQYF.